This TCR beta chain was captured in a study of cytomegalovirus exposure and HLA in healthy donors. Note on this clone: Its antigen is unidentified.

Study results and caveats: Later work found most CMV-associated TCR beta chains apparently HLA-restricted. TCR beta sequences reportedly predicted the HLA-A and HLA-B alleles of most subjects accurately. Prior analysis indicated that the majority of TCR beta V segments exhibited productivity approximately 90% or approximately 30% of the time.

Primers: 60 Vbeta forward and 13 Jbeta reverse. TCRdb keeps only in-frame clones here, not all; method: immunoSEQ multiplex PCR. The sample contains 200,000 to 250,000 clones, 82% of which appear only once. Trimming took off 2 bases at V and 7 bases at J, with 18 bases between the two ends. Germline V gene sequence: CDR1 MGHRA, CDR2 YSYEKL. The CDR3 contains 16 residues. The chain is built from TRBV4-1 and TRBJ1-5, with D maybe TRBD1 (5 bases). The sequence was obtained from a woman aged 40 to 50 in good health and CMV-seropositive. What was sequenced was PBMCs. In DNA, the CDR3 is TGCGCCAGCAGCCAATTTAGCGGGCGCGGGGACCAGCCCCAGCATTTT. Its protein is CASSQFSGRGDQPQHF.